This TCR beta chain was captured in a study of response to subunit inactivated influenza vaccine. Germline trimming cut 1 base from V and 9 bases from J; bases unmatched to any gene: 11. CDR1 is MNHNS, CDR2 SASEGT, per germline. The CDR3 is 15 amino acids. TCRdb independently ran MiXCR on the RT-PCR reads; one entry per CDR3 protein. The profile covers over 800,000 distinct CDR3 sequences, with around 21% appearing a single time and 10% taken by the ten largest. This TCR derives from a man between 45 and 60 years old who received an inactivated influenza vaccine. The V gene is TRBV6-1, the J gene TRBJ2-7, with TRBD2 identical over 8 bases. The sample in question was PBMCs from blood, obtained around 5 days after vaccination. The CDR3 protein is CASSEGAGALKGQYF. As DNA, the CDR3 is TGTGCCAGCAGTGAAGGAGCGGGAGCGTTGAAAGGGCAGTACTTC.